The 28 T cell receptor beta chains listed next were all sequenced from one sample in a study of beta chain features in type 1 diabetes. Study-level results: Moderate yet significant TCRB CDR3 shortening was seen in Type 1 diabetes patients in all four CD4+ subsets.

Their recognized antigens are unknown. Reverse transcription of all isolated RNA meant that expressed TCRB transcripts were sequenced. Assay: immunoSEQ multiplex PCR; the TCRdb copy retains only in-frame clones and omits some. The profile shows under 350,000 clones, 24% of them singletons. What was sequenced was naive CD4+ T cells from blood. The receptors were sampled from a woman younger than 45 with type 1 diabetes.

The chain is built from TRBV11-2 and TRBJ2-6, with no clear D. The CDR3 extends over 15 amino acids. CDR1 SGHAT and CDR2 FQNNGV come from the germline V gene. The V end was cut by 1 base, the J end by 2 bases, with 6 bases between. The CDR3 loop reads CASSLAVAGANVLTF. CDR3 in DNA: TGTGCCAGCAGCTTAGCGGTAGCTGGGGCCAACGTCCTGACTTTC.

A few counts support this clone. The chain combines TRBV7-3 with TRBJ2-7; TRBD2 might be the D (5 bases). Trimming shortened V by 5 bases and J by 1 base, and 12 bases separated the two germline ends. Germline V gene lookup returns CDR1 SGHTA and CDR2 FQGTGA. The CDR3 spans 14 residues. CDR3 sequence: CASSPNRDSYEQYF. The CDR3 DNA sequence: TGTGCCAGCAGCCCCAACCGGGATTCCTACGAGCAGTACTTC.

The V gene is TRBV9, the J gene TRBJ2-3; 7 positions agree with TRBD2. J gave up 0 bases and V 3 bases, and 4 bases lay outside the gene matches. Germline V gene lookup returns CDR1 SGDLS and CDR2 YYNGEE. CDR3 length: 15 residues. The CDR3 spells CASSGLAASTDTQYF. The CDR3 DNA follows: TGTGCCAGCAGCGGGCTAGCGGCAAGCACAGATACGCAGTATTTT.

The chain combines TRBV28 with TRBJ2-7; D is perhaps TRBD2 (5 bases). The CDR3 runs 11 residues. Germline lookup yields CDR1 MDHEN and CDR2 SYDVKM. Trimming took off 8 bases at V and 3 bases at J, with 8 bases between the two ends. This CDR3 is CASLGSYEQYF. DNA of the CDR3: TGTGCCAGCTTGGGGAGCTACGAGCAGTACTTC.

The chain combines TRBV6-6 with TRBJ2-7; D is unresolved. The CDR3 length is 13 residues. V was trimmed by 4 bases and J by 3 bases, leaving 10 bases between them. Germline V CDR1 and CDR2: MNHNY, SVGAGI (reference sequence). DNA for the CDR3: TGTGCCAGCAGTTCGCCCCCCGGCTACGAGCAGTACTTC. Translation gives CASSSPPGYEQYF.

The chain links TRBV9 to TRBJ1-2, with 7 bases lining up with TRBD1. Germline loops: CDR1 SGDLS, CDR2 YYNGEE. The CDR3 contains 16 residues. The trim removed 0 bases at V and 2 bases at J, leaving 7 bases unmatched. In DNA, the CDR3 is TGTGCCAGCAGCGTAGATGGAGAGGGGGCAAACTATGGCTACACCTTC. Residues: CASSVDGEGANYGYTF.

Regarding this clone: One end of the junction varies from germline; a read error may be responsible. The J gene is TRBJ1-2, the V gene TRBV15; 7 bases are a match to TRBD1. Germline V gives CDR1 LNHNV, CDR2 YYDKDF (reference sequence). The CDR3 spans 13 residues. CDR3 DNA: TGTGCCACCAGCAGAGTCGACAGGGAGGTCTCGGGCTTC. It codes for CATSRVDREVSGF.

This clone was detected only once. This chain links TRBV12-5 with TRBJ2-1, with TRBD2 identical over 14 bases. With V trimmed by 6 bases and J by 9 bases, 4 bases remained unmatched. Germline CDR1 reads LGHNT; CDR2 reads FRNRAP. The CDR3 runs 14 residues. The CDR3 coding sequence is TGTGCTAGTGGCCCCGGACTAGCGGGAGGTGAGCAGTTCTTC. Translation gives CASGPGLAGGEQFF.

This chain links TRBV30 with TRBJ1-1; TRBD1 matches 7 bases. There are 11 residues in the CDR3. V dropped 4 bases and J dropped 8; count of bases not matched to a gene: 4. CDR1 is GTSNPN and CDR2 is SVGIG in the germline V gene (reference sequence). CDR3 in amino acids: CAWNRGEEAFF. The CDR3 DNA follows: TGTGCCTGGAACAGGGGCGAGGAAGCTTTCTTT.

This clone was observed a few times. CDR3 loop: CASSYTGVLDEQYF. The CDR3 DNA reads TGTGCCAGCAGCTATACGGGAGTTCTCGACGAGCAGTACTTC. The chain uses TRBV7-9 and TRBJ2-7; possibly TRBD2 for D (6 bases). This CDR3 is built from 14 residues. V lost 4 bases and J 5 bases, leaving 15 bases between the germline ends. Germline CDR1 and CDR2: SEHNR and FQNEAQ (reference sequence).

The rearrangement links TRBV29-1 to TRBJ1-1; perhaps TRBD1 as D (6 bases). V was shortened by 3 bases and J by 1 base, with 9 bases between the two germline ends. CDR1 and CDR2 from the germline V gene are SQVTM and ANQGSEA. The CDR3 contains 13 residues. CDR3 protein: CSVELQGNTEAFF. DNA for the CDR3: TGCAGCGTTGAGCTACAGGGGAACACTGAAGCTTTCTTT.

In this sample, this clone turned up a few times. The chain uses TRBV6-5 and TRBJ2-5; tentatively, D is TRBD2 (6 bases). V was clipped by 2 bases and J by 1 base, with 14 bases between them. CDR1 is MNHEY and CDR2 is SVGAGI in the germline V gene. This CDR3 has 16 residues. This CDR3 is CASSYRQTAGQETQYF. DNA for the CDR3: TGTGCCAGCAGTTACCGTCAGACAGCGGGCCAAGAGACCCAGTACTTC.

This clone appeared a few times. V and J are TRBV7-3 and TRBJ2-1; TRBD1 aligns across 8 bases. Germline assignment: CDR1 SGHTA and CDR2 FQGTGA. V lost 5 bases and J lost 3; bases outside the gene matches: 3. This CDR3 has 14 amino acids. CDR3 coding DNA: TGTGCCAGCAGCCTACAGGGGGGCTACAATGAGCAGTTCTTC. It encodes CASSLQGGYNEQFF.

The chain carries TRBV6-5 and TRBJ2-7, with a possible D match to TRBD1 (6 bases). V was cut by 6 bases and J by 8 bases, with 17 bases left in between. The CDR3 is made up of 13 amino acids. Germline CDR1 is MNHEY and CDR2 is SVGAGI. This chain's CDR3 is CASRTGQLTKQYF. DNA of the CDR3: TGTGCCAGCAGAACCGGACAGCTCACCAAGCAGTACTTC.

The rearrangement links TRBV29-1 to TRBJ2-5; 8 bases are a match to TRBD1. The CDR3 totals 12 residues. V lost 7 bases and J lost 5; bases outside the gene matches: 6. Germline V CDR1 and CDR2: SQVTM, ANQGSEA. CDR3 loop: CSASDREETQYF. The CDR3 DNA follows: TGCAGCGCTTCGGACAGGGAGGAGACCCAGTACTTC.

This clone was seen a handful of times. The same CDR3 is also encoded by other DNA sequences in this sample. The J gene is TRBJ1-1, the V gene TRBV7-9, with unresolved D. V was cut by 5 bases and J by 3 bases, with 4 bases left in between. Germline values: CDR1 SEHNR, CDR2 FQNEAQ (reference sequence). This CDR3 has 11 residues. The CDR3 DNA sequence: TGTGCCAGCAGCCCGTACACTGAAGCTTTCTTT. Its translation is CASSPYTEAFF.

This clone was seen more than once but under ten times. The chain recombines TRBV2 with TRBJ2-5; 8 nucleotides align to TRBD1. The CDR3 contains 14 residues. Germline V gene sequence: CDR1 SNHLY, CDR2 FYNNEI. After removal of 7 bases from V and 4 bases from J, the junction contained 8 bases not matched to a gene. This CDR3 reads CASNRQGAGETQYF. Written as DNA, the CDR3 is TGTGCCAGCAATAGGCAGGGGGCGGGAGAGACCCAGTACTTC.

J is TRBJ2-5 and V is TRBV29-1; TRBD2 aligns across 7 bases. The J call could be wrong; TRBJ2-7 is a better fit for the DNA end. Germline assignment: CDR1 SQVTM and CDR2 ANQGSEA. The length of the CDR3 is 14 residues. CDR3 sequence: CSVDREGVGYEQYF. DNA for the CDR3: TGCAGCGTTGACAGGGAGGGAGTTGGCTACGAGCAGTACTTC.

V and J are TRBV15 and TRBJ1-2; 7 nucleotides match TRBD1. CDR1 is LNHNV and CDR2 is YYDKDF in the germline V gene (reference sequence). CDR3 length: 15 amino acids. With 5 bases clipped from V and 6 bases from J, the junction kept 12 bases outside the gene matches. As DNA, the CDR3 is TGTGCCACCAGCCAAGACCGGACAGGACGAAATGGCTACACCTTC. Translation gives CATSQDRTGRNGYTF.

The chain is built from TRBV7-9 and TRBJ2-5; D gene uncertain. V was shortened by 3 bases and J by 1 base, with 6 bases between the two germline ends. The germline gives CDR1 SEHNR, CDR2 FQNEAQ (reference sequence). This CDR3 contains 13 residues. CDR3 bases: TGTGCCAGCAGCTTTCCATCCCAAGAGACCCAGTACTTC. Translating gives CASSFPSQETQYF.

This chain connects TRBV4-1 to TRBJ1-2, with no clear D. V was pared by 3 bases and J by 4 bases, with 9 bases between. Germline V gene lookup returns CDR1 MGHRA and CDR2 YSYEKL. This CDR3 region has 13 residues. DNA of the CDR3: TGCGCCAGCAGCCAGCGGGATGGCTATGGCTACACCTTC. This encodes CASSQRDGYGYTF.

This clone was seen a few times. CDR3 in DNA: TGCAGCGTTGATTCACGGAACTATGGCTACACCTTC. Residues: CSVDSRNYGYTF. The V call is TRBV29-1, the J call TRBJ1-2, with unresolved D. The ends were cut back, 3 bases at V and 2 bases at J, with 7 bases in the middle. From germline, CDR1 is SQVTM and CDR2 ANQGSEA. The CDR3 consists of 12 residues.

This clone was counted only a few times. The V and J genes are TRBV5-4 and TRBJ2-1; weak D call: TRBD2 (6 bases). The germline V and J ends were trimmed by 0 bases and 15 bases, with 19 bases remaining between them. Germline V gene data show CDR1 as SGHNT and CDR2 as YYREEE (reference sequence). This CDR3 is 14 amino acids long. The CDR3 here is CASSLGMLEGLRFF. CDR3 sequence (DNA): TGTGCCAGCAGCTTGGGGATGTTGGAGGGCCTTCGGTTCTTC.

As to this clone: One junction end does not reproduce the germline sequence, and a read error may be involved. The chain carries TRBV7-7 and TRBJ2-2; the match to TRBD1 covers 7 bases. The CDR3 length is 17 residues. Per the germline V gene, CDR1 is SSHAT and CDR2 is FNYEAQ (reference sequence). The CDR3 bases are TGTGCTAGCAGCTCTGCTCCGGGACAGCAGAACACCGGGGAGCTGTTTTTT. Translated, it gives CASSSAPGQQNTGELFF.

This clone has more than one count but fewer than ten. The chain has TRBV30 and TRBJ1-4; 10 positions agree with TRBD1. This CDR3 comprises 13 residues. J lost 7 bases, V lost 7 bases, and 6 bases had no gene match. Germline CDR1 is GTSNPN and CDR2 is SVGIG (reference sequence). The CDR3 region is CAFGTGAAEKLFF. DNA of the CDR3: TGTGCCTTCGGGACAGGGGCGGCTGAAAAACTGTTTTTT.

The CDR3 protein is CSAIPGLASDTQYF. In DNA, the CDR3 is TGCAGCGCTATTCCGGGACTAGCGTCAGATACGCAGTATTTT. This chain uses TRBV29-1 with TRBJ2-3; 10 bases agree with TRBD2. This CDR3 region has 14 residues. J lost 4 bases, V lost 7 bases, and 8 bases had no gene match. Germline CDR1 and CDR2: SQVTM and ANQGSEA.

A single count supports this clone. The gene calls are TRBV19 and TRBJ2-5; 9 bases agree with TRBD1. V was clipped by 5 bases and J by 5 bases; unmatched bases: 6. Per the germline V gene, CDR1 is LNHDA and CDR2 is SQIVND (reference sequence). The CDR3 runs 14 residues. The CDR3 coding sequence is TGTGCCAGTAGTCTACAGGGGGCGCGGGAGACCCAGTACTTC. This gives the protein CASSLQGARETQYF.

This clone occurred a few times. The chain combines TRBV30 with TRBJ2-7; 7 nucleotides line up with TRBD2. Germline V gene data show CDR1 as GTSNPN and CDR2 as SVGIG (reference sequence). J gave up 3 bases and V 3 bases, and 8 bases lay outside the gene matches. This CDR3 has 14 amino acids. The DNA for the CDR3 is TGTGCCTGGAGCCGGACTAGTCTTAACTACGAGCAGTACTTC. The encoded protein is CAWSRTSLNYEQYF.